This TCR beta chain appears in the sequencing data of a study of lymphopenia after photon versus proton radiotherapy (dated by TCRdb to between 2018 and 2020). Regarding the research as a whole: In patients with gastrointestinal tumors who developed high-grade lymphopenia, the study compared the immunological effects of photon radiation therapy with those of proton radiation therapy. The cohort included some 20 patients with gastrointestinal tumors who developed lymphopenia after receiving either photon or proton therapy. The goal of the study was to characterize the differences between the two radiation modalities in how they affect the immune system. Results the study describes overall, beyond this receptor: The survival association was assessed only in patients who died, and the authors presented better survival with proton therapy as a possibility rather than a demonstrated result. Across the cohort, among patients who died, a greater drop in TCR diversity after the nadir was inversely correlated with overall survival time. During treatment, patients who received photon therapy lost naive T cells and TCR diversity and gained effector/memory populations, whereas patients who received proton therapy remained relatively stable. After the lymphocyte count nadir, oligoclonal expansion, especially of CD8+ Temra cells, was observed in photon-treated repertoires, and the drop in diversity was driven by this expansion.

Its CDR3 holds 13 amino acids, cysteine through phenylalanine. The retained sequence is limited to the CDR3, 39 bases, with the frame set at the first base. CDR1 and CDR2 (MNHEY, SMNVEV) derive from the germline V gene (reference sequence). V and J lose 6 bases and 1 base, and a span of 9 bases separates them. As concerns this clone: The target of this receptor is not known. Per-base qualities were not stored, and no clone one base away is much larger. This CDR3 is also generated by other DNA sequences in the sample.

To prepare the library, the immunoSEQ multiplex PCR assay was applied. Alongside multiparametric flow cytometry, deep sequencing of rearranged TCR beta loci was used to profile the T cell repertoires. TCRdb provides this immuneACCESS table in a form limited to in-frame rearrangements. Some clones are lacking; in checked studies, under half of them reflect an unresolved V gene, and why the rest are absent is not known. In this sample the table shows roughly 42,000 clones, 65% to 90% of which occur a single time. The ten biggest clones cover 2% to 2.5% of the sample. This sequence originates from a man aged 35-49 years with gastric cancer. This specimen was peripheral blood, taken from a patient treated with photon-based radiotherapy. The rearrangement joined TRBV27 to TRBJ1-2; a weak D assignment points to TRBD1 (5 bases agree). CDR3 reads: CASSFGGNYGYTF. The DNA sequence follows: TGTGCCAGCAGCTTTGGGGGTAACTATGGCTACACCTTC.